These 5 T cell receptor beta chains came from one sample sequenced in a study of T cell repertoires in cytomegalovirus infection. TCRdb processed the reads anew with MiXCR; each CDR3 protein has one entry. The sample has 150,000 to 200,000 distinct CDR3 sequences, approximately 28% seen once. The sequenced material came from PBMCs. These receptors originate from a human donor in good health (CMV status not recorded). Some clones in this sample may be carry-over from other donors' samples.

This chain connects TRBV15 to TRBJ1-2, with 8 bases matching TRBD1. The CDR3 sequence is 12 residues long. CDR1 and CDR2 (germline): LNHNV, YYDKDF (reference sequence). Germline trimming cut 5 bases from V and 8 bases from J; bases unmatched to any gene: 4. CDR3 DNA sequence: TGTGCCACCAGCGACAGGGGACACGGCTACACCTTC. It is translated as CATSDRGHGYTF.

The V and J genes are TRBV23-1 and TRBJ1-2; D uncertain. TRBV23-1 is noted as an ORF with a role that remains uncertain. V dropped 4 bases and J dropped 6 bases, with 15 bases sitting between them. CDR3 length: 14 amino acids. The CDR3: CASSLFPSSNGYTF. The CDR3 nucleotides read TGCGCCAGCAGTCTATTCCCGTCGAGTAATGGCTACACCTTC.

This clonotype came up a few times. The rearrangement links TRBV6-5 to TRBJ2-2, with D perhaps TRBD1 (6 bases). The germline CDR1 and CDR2 sequences are MNHEY and SVGAGI. The V gene lost 0 bases and the J gene lost 4 bases, with 15 bases spanning the gap. CDR3 length: 17 amino acids. The chain's CDR3 is CASSYSRGTLFTGELFF. The CDR3, as DNA: TGTGCCAGCAGTTACTCGAGGGGGACACTTTTCACCGGGGAGCTGTTTTTT.

This clonotype was detected ten times or more. This chain joins TRBV7-8 and TRBJ2-1; 7 nucleotides agree with TRBD1. CDR1 and CDR2 from the germline V gene are SGHVS and FQNEAQ. The CDR3 has 17 amino acids. J gave up 1 base and V 2 bases, and 8 bases lay outside the gene matches. The CDR3 region is CASSLSPRGNSYNEQFF. In nucleotides, the CDR3 is TGTGCCAGCAGCTTATCACCCAGGGGGAATTCCTACAATGAGCAGTTCTTC. The variable domain in full, with the rest retrieved from reference TRBV7-8 and TRBJ2-1, is GAGVSQSPRYKVAKRGQDVALRCDPISGHVSLFWYQQALGQGPEFLTYFQNEAQLDKSGLPSDRFFAERPEGSVSTLKIQRTQQEDSAVYLCASSLSPRGNSYNEQFFGPGTRLTVL.

This clonotype occurred many times. The chain is built from TRBV11-2 and TRBJ1-4, with D uncertain. The germline V and J ends were trimmed by 5 bases and 3 bases, with 10 bases remaining between them. Germline V gives CDR1 SGHAT, CDR2 FQNNGV. The CDR3 spans 14 residues. The CDR3 protein is CASSQMSSNEKLFF. Written as DNA, the CDR3 is TGTGCCAGCAGCCAAATGAGTTCTAATGAAAAACTGTTTTTT.